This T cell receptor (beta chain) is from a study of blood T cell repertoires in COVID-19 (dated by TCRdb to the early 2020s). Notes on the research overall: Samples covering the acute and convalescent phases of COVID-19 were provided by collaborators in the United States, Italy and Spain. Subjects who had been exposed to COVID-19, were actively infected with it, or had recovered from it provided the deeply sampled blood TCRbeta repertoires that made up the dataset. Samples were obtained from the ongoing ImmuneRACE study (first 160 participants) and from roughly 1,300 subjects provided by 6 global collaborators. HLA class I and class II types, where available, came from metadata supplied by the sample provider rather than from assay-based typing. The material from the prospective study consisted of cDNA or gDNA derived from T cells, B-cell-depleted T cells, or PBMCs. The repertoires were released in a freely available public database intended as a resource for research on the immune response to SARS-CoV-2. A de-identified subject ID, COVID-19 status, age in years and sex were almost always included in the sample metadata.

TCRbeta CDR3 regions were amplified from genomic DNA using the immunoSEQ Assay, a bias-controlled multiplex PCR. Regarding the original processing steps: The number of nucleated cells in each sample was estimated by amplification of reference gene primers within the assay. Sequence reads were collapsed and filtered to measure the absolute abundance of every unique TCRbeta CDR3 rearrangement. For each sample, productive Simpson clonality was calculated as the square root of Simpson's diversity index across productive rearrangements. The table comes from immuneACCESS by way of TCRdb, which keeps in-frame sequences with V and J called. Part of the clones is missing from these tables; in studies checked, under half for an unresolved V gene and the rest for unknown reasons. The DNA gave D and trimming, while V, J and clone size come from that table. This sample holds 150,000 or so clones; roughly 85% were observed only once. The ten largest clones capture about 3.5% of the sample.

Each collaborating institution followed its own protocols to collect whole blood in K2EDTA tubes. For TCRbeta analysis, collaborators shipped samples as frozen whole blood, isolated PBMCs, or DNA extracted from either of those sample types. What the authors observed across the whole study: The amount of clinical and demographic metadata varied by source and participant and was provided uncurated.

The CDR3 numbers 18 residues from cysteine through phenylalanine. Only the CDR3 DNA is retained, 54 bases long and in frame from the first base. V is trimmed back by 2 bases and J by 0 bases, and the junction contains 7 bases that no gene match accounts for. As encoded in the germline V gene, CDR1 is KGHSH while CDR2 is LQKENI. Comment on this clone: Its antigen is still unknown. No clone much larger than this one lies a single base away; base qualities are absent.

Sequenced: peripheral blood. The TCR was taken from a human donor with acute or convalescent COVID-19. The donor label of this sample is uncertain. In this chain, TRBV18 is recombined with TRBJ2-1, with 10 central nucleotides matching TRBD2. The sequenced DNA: TGTGCCAGCTCACCAACACTAGCGGGGACGAGCTCCTACAATGAGCAGTTCTTC. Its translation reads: CASSPTLAGTSSYNEQFF.